This TCR beta chain was sequenced for a study of CD8+ T cells in alopecia areata. Study conclusions and caveats: Clonality was higher in lesional than normal scalp, especially in alopecia totalis/universalis.

The authors extracted RNA and reverse transcribed it into cDNA as the sequencing template. Only in-frame clones appear in the TCRdb table, and some are missing; sequencing was by immunoSEQ multiplex PCR. The sample has about 82,000 clones; 51% are singletons. The V gene's germline CDR1 is SQVTM and CDR2 ANQGSEA. The V and J ends lost 7 bases and 6 bases respectively, with 19 bases between them. The CDR3 extends over 14 amino acids. As regards this clone: Its target is not known.

The chain links TRBV29-1 to TRBJ2-1; D may correspond to TRBD1 or TRBD2 (6 bases each). The specimen was NKG2D-high CD8+ T cells sorted from blood. This TCR was sampled from a human donor with alopecia areata. The CDR3 DNA sequence: TGCAGCGAATCCGGGACAAACGGGGGCAATGAGCAGTTCTTC. Protein product: CSESGTNGGNEQFF.